The source of this T cell receptor (beta chain) is a study of blood T cell repertoires in COVID-19. CDR1 MDHEN and CDR2 SYDVKM come from the germline V gene. Between the trimmed V and J ends, which lost 1 base and 1 base, there was a span of 8 bases. There are 15 residues in the CDR3. The participants were between roughly 18 and 89 years old and came from about two dozen US areas. Participants were placed into cohorts based on the clinical history they reported. Assay: immunoSEQ multiplex PCR; the TCRdb copy retains only in-frame clones and omits some. There are fewer than 450,000 clones in the sample; around 91% occur only once, and 0.6% lies in the top ten.

The clonotype comes from a man aged 18 to 30 who had recovered from COVID-19. J is TRBJ1-5 and V is TRBV28; D perhaps matches TRBD1 (6 bases). Sequenced material: PBMCs or T cells enriched from blood (not recorded which). CDR3 DNA sequence: TGTGCCAGCAGTTTATACAGGGCAAGCAATCAGCCCCAGCATTTT. It is translated as CASSLYRASNQPQHF.